This T cell receptor beta chain stems from a study of shared clonotypes between healthy human individuals. Broader study findings: Clonotype sharing among donors was expected to depend on sequencing depth.

Positive CCR7 selection of CD45RO-negative cells yielded the naive CD8 cells, and terminally differentiated effector memory CD45RA+ cells were excluded. Note on this clone: Antigen specificity is unknown.

Authors' data handling: For the immunoSEQ data, sequences were junction-only without quality scores, so filtering differed. Method: immunoSEQ multiplex PCR; TCRdb's copy keeps in-frame clones and lacks some. V and J calls and clone size are copied from that table; D and trimming were computed from the DNA. This table holds 550,000 to 750,000 clones, just over 90% found once. The CDR3 is made up of 15 amino acids. Looked up from germline, CDR1 is SQVTM and CDR2 is ANQGSEA. V was clipped by 1 base and J by 3 bases; unmatched bases: 4. Sequencing was done on a sample of naive CD8+ T cells sorted from blood. The chain is built from TRBV29-1 and TRBJ2-1; 9 nucleotides agree with TRBD2. This receptor was identified in a man aged 30 to 39 in good health. CDR3 region: CSVEVVSGSYNEQFF. The CDR3 region has the DNA TGCAGCGTTGAAGTCGTTAGCGGGAGCTACAATGAGCAGTTCTTC.